The present entry profiles one TCR beta chain with its context. TCRdb's table, derived via immunoSEQ multiplex PCR, lists solely in-frame clones and lacks some. Of some 150,000 clones detected, 88% appear once; the ten largest clones hold roughly 5.4%. This record comes from a study of T cell responses to AZD1222 COVID-19 vaccine. Between the trimmed V and J ends, which lost 0 bases and 9 bases, there was a span of 3 bases. Germline CDR1 and CDR2: SGHNT and YENEEA. The CDR3 has 10 amino acids. V is TRBV11-3 and J is TRBJ2-7; unclear D gene. This TCR was sampled from an adult who received the MenACWY meningococcal vaccine as a control. The sequencing here drew on peripheral blood, taken 28 days after the second dose of the MenACWY control vaccine. The CDR3 region is CASSLDLQYF. CDR3 DNA: TGTGCCAGCAGCTTAGATCTGCAGTACTTC. The full variable domain, its missing parts supplied by reference TRBV11-3 and TRBJ2-7, is EAGVVQSPRYKIIEKKQPVAFWCNPISGHNTLYWYLQNLGQGPELLIRYENEEAVDDSQLPKDRFSAERLKGVDSTLKIQPAELGDSAVYLCASSLDLQYFGPGTRLTVT.